The T cell receptor (beta chain) described here comes from a study of vaccination effects on CD4 cells after COVID-19. Method: immunoSEQ multiplex PCR; TCRdb's copy keeps in-frame clones and lacks some. The sample shows under 70,000 clones, 74% of them seen only once. The CDR3 covers 16 residues. V lost 7 bases and J 3 bases, leaving 21 bases between the germline ends. With respect to this clone: What it binds is not known.

Study-level results: Healthy vaccinees' vaccine-induced clones included only 1 of 255 that recognized common cold coronaviruses.

Subsequent to a culture period of 10 to 11 days, CD4+ T cells were isolated. Participants completed two doses of the BNT162b2 or mRNA-1273 vaccine. The chain combines TRBV6-7 with TRBJ1-2; TRBD1 is a possible D gene (6 bases). Being an ORF, TRBV6-7 has a function that is uncertain. The specimen comprised CD4+ T cells from PBMCs cultured without peptide, sampled after COVID-19 vaccination. The origin of this receptor is a human donor who received a COVID-19 vaccine. The CDR3 loop is CASIPGGASGDYGYTF. As DNA, the CDR3 is TGTGCCAGCATCCCTGGAGGGGCTTCAGGGGACTATGGCTACACCTTC.